This TCR beta chain was recovered during a study of T cell responses to AZD1222 COVID-19 vaccine. General study findings and limits: Females outnumbered males among donors, who were mostly white British; clonal diversity was possibly underestimated. The repertoires were collected only after the peak T cell response. Just five to seven people given AZD1222 tested seropositive at baseline.

A word on this clone: As yet, its antigen is unknown.

Per the germline V gene, CDR1 is SGHRS and CDR2 is YFSETQ. V dropped 4 bases and J dropped 0 bases, with 13 bases sitting between them. CDR3 length equals 15 residues. Sequencing was performed with immunoSEQ multiplex PCR; in TCRdb, only in-frame clones are kept and a portion is missing. The table shows around 180,000 clones, with 88% occurring only once. The receptor was isolated from an adult who received the AZD1222 COVID-19 vaccine. The J gene is TRBJ2-5, the V gene TRBV5-1, with D maybe TRBD1 (5 bases). The source was peripheral blood, collected 28 days after the second AZD1222 dose. CDR3 amino acids: CASSPGADYQETQYF. Here the CDR3 DNA reads TGCGCCAGCAGCCCTGGGGCAGATTACCAAGAGACCCAGTACTTC.